Below are 9 T cell receptor beta chains sequenced from a single sample in a study of T cell repertoires in cytomegalovirus infection. TCRdb reprocessed the reads with MiXCR, giving one entry per CDR3 protein. The profile shows about 450,000 distinct CDR3 sequences, 31% of them singletons. The specimen was PBMCs. These receptors all come from a human donor in good health (CMV status not recorded). Some clones in this sample may be carry-over from other donors' samples.

This clonotype was counted only a few times. The chain joins TRBV7-9 to TRBJ2-3; possibly TRBD2 for D (5 bases). V lost 3 bases, J lost 4 bases, and 11 bases lay in between. CDR3 size: 14 residues. Looked up from germline, CDR1 is SEHNR and CDR2 is FQNEAQ (reference sequence). CDR3 protein: CASSFGVKADTQYF. CDR3 in DNA: TGTGCCAGCAGCTTCGGGGTTAAAGCAGATACGCAGTATTTT.

This clonotype showed up many times. The rearrangement uses TRBV7-3 and TRBJ2-3; D tentatively fits TRBD1 or TRBD2 (6 bases each). The CDR3 loop spans 15 amino acids. Germline CDR1 SGHTA, CDR2 FQGTGA. Trimming took off 1 base at V and 0 bases at J, with 8 bases between the two ends. CDR3 coding DNA: TGTGCCAGCAGCTTAAGCGGGACAAGCACAGATACGCAGTATTTT. This encodes CASSLSGTSTDTQYF. The whole variable domain, filled in from reference TRBV7-3 and TRBJ2-3, reads GAGVSQTPSNKVTEKGKYVELRCDPISGHTALYWYRQSLGQGPEFLIYFQGTGAADDSGLPNDRFFAVRPEGSVSTLKIQRTERGDSAVYLCASSLSGTSTDTQYFGPGTRLTVL.

The V and J genes are TRBV20-1 and TRBJ2-1, with 9 bases fitting TRBD2. The CDR3 covers 16 residues. The germline V gene encodes CDR1 DFQATT and CDR2 SNEGSKA (reference sequence). Trimming took 0 bases from V and 3 from J; bases not matched to a gene: 6. In DNA form, the CDR3 reads TGCAGTGCTAGAGATCTTTTGCGGGGGGGCTACAATGAGCAGTTCTTC. Its translation is CSARDLLRGGYNEQFF.

This clonotype was observed once. The V gene is TRBV6-5, the J gene TRBJ2-7; possibly TRBD2 for D (5 bases). The V end lost 2 bases, the J end lost 5 bases, and 19 bases lay between the germline ends. This CDR3 region has 16 residues. Germline assignment: CDR1 MNHEY and CDR2 SVGAGI. The CDR3 sequence: CASSYGRVASRNEQYF. The CDR3 bases are TGTGCCAGCAGTTACGGGCGGGTAGCCTCGCGGAACGAGCAGTACTTC.

This clonotype was picked up many times. This chain connects TRBV11-2 to TRBJ2-7, with D possibly matching TRBD2 (6 bases). CDR3 length: 18 residues. Germline CDR1 and CDR2: SGHAT and FQNNGV. V shed 5 bases and J shed 3 bases, with 26 bases lying between them. CDR3 DNA: TGTGCCAGCAGCCCCGTCCAGCGGGCGGCAGATAAGGACTACGAGCAGTACTTC. This encodes CASSPVQRAADKDYEQYF.

This clonotype showed up just a few times. The chain carries TRBV7-2 and TRBJ1-5, with D perhaps TRBD1 (5 bases). The CDR3 runs to 14 residues. V lost 6 bases and J lost 4, with 13 bases in between. Germline assignment: CDR1 SGHTA and CDR2 FQGNSA. CDR3 DNA sequence: TGTGCCAGCAGTCGAGGGACGGATAATCAGCCCCAGCATTTT. Translation: CASSRGTDNQPQHF.

This sequence joins TRBV5-1 and TRBJ2-5; no clear D gene. From germline, CDR1 is SGHRS and CDR2 YFSETQ. This CDR3 comprises 13 residues. The V end lost 3 bases, the J end lost 1 base, and 7 bases lay between the germline ends. The CDR3 loop is CASSWQGQETQYF. CDR3 coding DNA: TGCGCCAGCAGCTGGCAAGGCCAAGAGACCCAGTACTTC.

This clonotype was found many times. CDR3 bases: TGTGCCAGCAGCTTACCCAGACGTCTTGGAAACACCATATATTTT. Protein product: CASSLPRRLGNTIYF. The chain is built from TRBV7-9 and TRBJ1-3; D gene unclear. The CDR3 loop spans 15 amino acids. From germline, CDR1 is SEHNR and CDR2 FQNEAQ (reference sequence). V lost 2 bases and J lost 3, with 11 bases in between.

The gene calls are TRBV5-4 and TRBJ2-2; 8 bases align to TRBD1. This CDR3 spans 15 amino acids. The germline gives CDR1 SGHNT, CDR2 YYREEE (reference sequence). The J segment lost 6 bases and the V segment lost 5 bases, leaving 9 bases of the junction unmatched. The CDR3 spells CASSWDRRFPGELFF. In DNA, the CDR3 is TGTGCCAGCAGTTGGGACAGGAGGTTCCCCGGGGAGCTGTTTTTT.